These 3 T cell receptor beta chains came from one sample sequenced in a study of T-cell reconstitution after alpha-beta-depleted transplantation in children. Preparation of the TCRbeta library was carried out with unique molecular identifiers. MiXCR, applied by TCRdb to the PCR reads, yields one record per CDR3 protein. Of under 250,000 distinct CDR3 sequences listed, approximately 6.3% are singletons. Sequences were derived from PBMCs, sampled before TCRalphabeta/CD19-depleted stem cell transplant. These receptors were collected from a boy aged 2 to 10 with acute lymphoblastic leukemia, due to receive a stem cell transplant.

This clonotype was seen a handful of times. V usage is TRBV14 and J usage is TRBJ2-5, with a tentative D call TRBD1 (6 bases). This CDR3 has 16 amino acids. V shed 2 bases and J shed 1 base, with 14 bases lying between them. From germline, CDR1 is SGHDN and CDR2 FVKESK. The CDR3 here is CASSQWQGNIQETQYF. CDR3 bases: TGTGCCAGCAGCCAATGGCAGGGGAACATCCAAGAGACCCAGTACTTC.

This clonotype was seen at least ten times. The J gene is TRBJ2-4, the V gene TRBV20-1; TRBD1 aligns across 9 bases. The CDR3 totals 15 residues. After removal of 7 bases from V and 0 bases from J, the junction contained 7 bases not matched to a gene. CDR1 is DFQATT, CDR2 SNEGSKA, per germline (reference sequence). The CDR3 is CSGVDRGLAKNIQYF. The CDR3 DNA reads TGCAGTGGGGTGGACAGGGGATTAGCCAAAAACATTCAGTACTTC.

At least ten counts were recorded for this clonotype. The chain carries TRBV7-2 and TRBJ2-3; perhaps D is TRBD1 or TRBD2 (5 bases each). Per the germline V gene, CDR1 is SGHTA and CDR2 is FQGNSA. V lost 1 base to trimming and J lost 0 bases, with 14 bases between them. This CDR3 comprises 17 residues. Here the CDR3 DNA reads TGTGCCAGCAGCTTAGTGGGGACCCCACTTAGCACAGATACGCAGTATTTT. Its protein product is CASSLVGTPLSTDTQYF.